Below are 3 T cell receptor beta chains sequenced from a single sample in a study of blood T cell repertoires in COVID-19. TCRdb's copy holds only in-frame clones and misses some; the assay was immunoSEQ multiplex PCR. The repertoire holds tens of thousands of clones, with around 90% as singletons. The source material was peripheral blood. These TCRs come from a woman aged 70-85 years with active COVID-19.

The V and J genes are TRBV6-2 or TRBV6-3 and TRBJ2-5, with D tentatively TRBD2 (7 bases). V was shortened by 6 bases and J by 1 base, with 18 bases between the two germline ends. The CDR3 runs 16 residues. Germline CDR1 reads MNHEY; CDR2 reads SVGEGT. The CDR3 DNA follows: TGTGCCAGCAGCCTAGGGCTCGCGGGGGCCCAAGAGACCCAGTACTTC. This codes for CASSLGLAGAQETQYF.

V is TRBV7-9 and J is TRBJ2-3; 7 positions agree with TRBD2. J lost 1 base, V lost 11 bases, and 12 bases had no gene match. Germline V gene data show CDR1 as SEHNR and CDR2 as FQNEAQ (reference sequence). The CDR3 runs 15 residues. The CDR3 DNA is TGTGCCTGCGCTAGGGACGCGGGGGGCACAGATACGCAGTATTTT. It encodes CACARDAGGTDTQYF.

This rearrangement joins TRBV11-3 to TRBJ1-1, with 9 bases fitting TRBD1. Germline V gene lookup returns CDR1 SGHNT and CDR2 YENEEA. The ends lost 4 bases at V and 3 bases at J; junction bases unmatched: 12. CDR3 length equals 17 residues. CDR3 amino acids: CASSYTEGQGWYTEAFF. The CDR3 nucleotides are TGTGCCAGCAGCTACACAGAGGGACAGGGTTGGTACACTGAAGCTTTCTTT.